Listed below are T cell receptor beta chains from one sample, sequenced in a study of CD8 T cells in Susac syndrome. TCRdb called the immunoSEQ multiplex PCR reads again in MiXCR, with one record for every CDR3 protein. Of roughly 67,000 distinct CDR3 sequences detected, approximately 94% appear once; the ten largest clones hold 0.35% to 0.5%. Material: CD8+ T cells from PBMCs. Source of these receptors: a human donor with multiple sclerosis. CDR3s include the opening cysteine and the closing phenylalanine or tryptophan. The order of the fields is CDR3 DNA, CDR3 protein, V gene, D gene, J gene, clone size. The D gene is left open where the match is weak. A row's size may be missing; if present it is once, few, many or a size class.

CDR3nt: TGCAGCGTTGAGAGAGGGGACAGGGGGAGCTCCTACGAGCAGTACTTC
CDR3aa: CSVERGDRGSSYEQYF
v_gene: TRBV29-1
d_gene: TRBD1
j_gene: TRBJ2-7
abundance: .

CDR3nt: TGTGTCTGCAGCTTATCAGATACGCAGTACTTT
CDR3aa: CVCSLSDTQYF
v_gene: TRBV5-8
d_gene: .
j_gene: TRBJ2-3
abundance: .

CDR3nt: TGCAGTGCCCCTAAGGGGCCCCTCCCCACTGAAGCTTTCTTT
CDR3aa: CSAPKGPLPTEAFF
v_gene: TRBV20-1
d_gene: .
j_gene: TRBJ1-1
abundance: .

CDR3nt: TGTGCCAGCAGCCTGACAGGGGAGACCCAGTACTTC
CDR3aa: CASSLTGETQYF
v_gene: TRBV11-2
d_gene: TRBD1
j_gene: TRBJ2-5
abundance: .

CDR3nt: TGCAGCGTTGAGTCTCCCGGGGCAGAGACCCAGTACTTC
CDR3aa: CSVESPGAETQYF
v_gene: TRBV29-1
d_gene: .
j_gene: TRBJ2-5
abundance: .

CDR3nt: TGTGCCAGCAGCTCTCTAGCGGGGGGGTTCAATGAGCAGTTCTTC
CDR3aa: CASSSLAGGFNEQFF
v_gene: TRBV7-3
d_gene: TRBD2
j_gene: TRBJ2-1
abundance: .

CDR3nt: TGCAGCGTTGAAGAACAGGGGGCGGATGGAAACACCATATATTTT
CDR3aa: CSVEEQGADGNTIYF
v_gene: TRBV29-1
d_gene: TRBD1
j_gene: TRBJ1-3
abundance: .

CDR3nt: TGTGCCAGCGGCCGGGGGGCTGAAGCTTTCTTT
CDR3aa: CASGRGAEAFF
v_gene: TRBV27
d_gene: .
j_gene: TRBJ1-1
abundance: .

CDR3nt: TGTGCCAGCAGTTTAACCTACAACAATCAGCCCCAGCATTTT
CDR3aa: CASSLTYNNQPQHF
v_gene: TRBV27
d_gene: .
j_gene: TRBJ1-5
abundance: .

CDR3nt: TGCGCCAGCAGCTGGGGGACGGATAACACTGAAGCTTTCTTT
CDR3aa: CASSWGTDNTEAFF
v_gene: TRBV5-1
d_gene: .
j_gene: TRBJ1-1
abundance: .

CDR3nt: TGTGCCAGCAGTGAAGCAAGCCGGCTAGCGGGAGGGAGGCAAGAGACCCAGTACTTC
CDR3aa: CASSEASRLAGGRQETQYF
v_gene: TRBV6-1
d_gene: TRBD2
j_gene: TRBJ2-5
abundance: .

CDR3nt: TGTGCCAGCAGTTACTTGGGGGCCGGACAAGAGACCCAGTACTTC
CDR3aa: CASSYLGAGQETQYF
v_gene: TRBV6-5
d_gene: .
j_gene: TRBJ2-5
abundance: .

CDR3nt: TGCAGCGTTGAAGATCCAACGGGGTACACCGGGGAGCTGTTTTTT
CDR3aa: CSVEDPTGYTGELFF
v_gene: TRBV29-1
d_gene: .
j_gene: TRBJ2-2
abundance: .

CDR3nt: TGTGCCAGCAGCTTCGGGACAGATACGCAGTATTTT
CDR3aa: CASSFGTDTQYF
v_gene: TRBV5-4
d_gene: .
j_gene: TRBJ2-3
abundance: few

CDR3nt: TGTGCCAGCGGGACCTTCGCTGAATACGAGCAGTACTTC
CDR3aa: CASGTFAEYEQYF
v_gene: TRBV27
d_gene: .
j_gene: TRBJ2-7
abundance: .

CDR3nt: TGTGCCAGCAGCGACTACGAGCAGTACTTC
CDR3aa: CASSDYEQYF
v_gene: TRBV7-9
d_gene: .
j_gene: TRBJ2-7
abundance: .

CDR3nt: TGTGCCAGCAGCAAAGGTGGGAAGACTGAAGCTTTCTTT
CDR3aa: CASSKGGKTEAFF
v_gene: TRBV7-2
d_gene: .
j_gene: TRBJ1-1
abundance: once

CDR3nt: TGTGCCAGCAGCCGAGAGGGCCAAACTGAAGCTTTCTTT
CDR3aa: CASSREGQTEAFF
v_gene: TRBV3-1
d_gene: .
j_gene: TRBJ1-1
abundance: .

CDR3nt: TGTGCCAGCAGTTCCCCCTACGTGGAGACCCAGTACTTC
CDR3aa: CASSSPYVETQYF
v_gene: TRBV27
d_gene: .
j_gene: TRBJ2-5
abundance: .

CDR3nt: TGTGCCAGTAGTATAACAGGACAGGGACGGTACGAGCAGTACTTC
CDR3aa: CASSITGQGRYEQYF
v_gene: TRBV19
d_gene: TRBD1
j_gene: TRBJ2-7
abundance: .

CDR3nt: TGCGCCAGCAGCCACAGACAGGGGTTGGAAAAACTGTTTTTT
CDR3aa: CASSHRQGLEKLFF
v_gene: TRBV4-1
d_gene: TRBD1
j_gene: TRBJ1-4
abundance: .

CDR3nt: TGTGCCAGCAGCTCACGCAGACTAGCGGGAGGGTGGACAGATACGCAGTATTTT
CDR3aa: CASSSRRLAGGWTDTQYF
v_gene: TRBV7-9
d_gene: TRBD2
j_gene: TRBJ2-3
abundance: .

CDR3nt: TGTGCCAGCTCACCACCGGGCAGACAGTCCTATGGCTACACCTTC
CDR3aa: CASSPPGRQSYGYTF
v_gene: TRBV18
d_gene: .
j_gene: TRBJ1-2
abundance: .